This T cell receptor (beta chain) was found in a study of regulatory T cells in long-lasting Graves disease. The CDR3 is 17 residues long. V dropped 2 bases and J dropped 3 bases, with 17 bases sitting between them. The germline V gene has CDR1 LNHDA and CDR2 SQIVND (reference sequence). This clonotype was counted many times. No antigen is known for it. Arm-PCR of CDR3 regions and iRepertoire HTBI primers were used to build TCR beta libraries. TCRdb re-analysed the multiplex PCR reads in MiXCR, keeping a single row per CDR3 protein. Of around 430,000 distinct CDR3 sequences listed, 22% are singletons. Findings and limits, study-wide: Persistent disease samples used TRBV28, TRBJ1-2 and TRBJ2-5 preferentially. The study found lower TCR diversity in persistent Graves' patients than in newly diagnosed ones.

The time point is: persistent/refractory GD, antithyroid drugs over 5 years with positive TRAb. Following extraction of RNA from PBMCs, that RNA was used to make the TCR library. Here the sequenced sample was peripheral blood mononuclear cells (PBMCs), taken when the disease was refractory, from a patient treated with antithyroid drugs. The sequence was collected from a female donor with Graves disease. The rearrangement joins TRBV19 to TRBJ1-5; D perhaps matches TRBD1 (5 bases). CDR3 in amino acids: CASSIMPEGSPNQPQHF. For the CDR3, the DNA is TGTGCCAGTAGTATAATGCCCGAGGGGAGCCCCAATCAGCCCCAGCATTTT.